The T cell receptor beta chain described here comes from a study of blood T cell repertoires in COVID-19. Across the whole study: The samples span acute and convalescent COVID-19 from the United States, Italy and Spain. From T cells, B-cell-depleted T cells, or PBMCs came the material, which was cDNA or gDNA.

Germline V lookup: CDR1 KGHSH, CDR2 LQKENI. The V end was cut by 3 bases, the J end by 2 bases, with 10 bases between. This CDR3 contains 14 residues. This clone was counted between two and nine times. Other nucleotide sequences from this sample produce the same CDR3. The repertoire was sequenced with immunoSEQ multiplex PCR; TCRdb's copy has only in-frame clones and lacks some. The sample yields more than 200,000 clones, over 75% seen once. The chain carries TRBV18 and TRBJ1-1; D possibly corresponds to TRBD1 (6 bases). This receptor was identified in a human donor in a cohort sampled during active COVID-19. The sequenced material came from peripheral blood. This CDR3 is CASSPRTENTEAFF. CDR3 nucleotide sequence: TGTGCCAGCTCACCCCGGACAGAAAACACTGAAGCTTTCTTT. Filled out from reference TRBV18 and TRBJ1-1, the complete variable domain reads NAGVMQNPRHLVRRRGQEARLRCSPMKGHSHVYWYRQLPEEGLKFMVYLQKENIIDESGMPKERFSAEFPKEGPSILRIQQVVRGDSAAYFCASSPRTENTEAFFGQGTRLTVV.